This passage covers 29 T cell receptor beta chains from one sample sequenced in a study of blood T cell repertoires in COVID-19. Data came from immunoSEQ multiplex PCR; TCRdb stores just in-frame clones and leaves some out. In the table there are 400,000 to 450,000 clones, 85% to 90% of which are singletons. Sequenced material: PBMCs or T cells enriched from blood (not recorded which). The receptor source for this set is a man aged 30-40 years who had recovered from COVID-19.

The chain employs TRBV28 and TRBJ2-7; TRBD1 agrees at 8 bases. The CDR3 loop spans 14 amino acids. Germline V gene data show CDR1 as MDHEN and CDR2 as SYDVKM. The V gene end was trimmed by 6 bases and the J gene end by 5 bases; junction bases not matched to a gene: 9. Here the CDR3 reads CASRIGRGLHEQYF. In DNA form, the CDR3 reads TGTGCCAGCAGGATAGGCAGGGGGCTGCACGAGCAGTACTTC. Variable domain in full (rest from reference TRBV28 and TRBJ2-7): DVKVTQSSRYLVKRTGEKVFLECVQDMDHENMFWYRQDPGLGLRLIYFSYDVKMKEKGDIPEGYSVSREKKERFSLILESASTNQTSMYLCASRIGRGLHEQYFGPGTRLTVT.

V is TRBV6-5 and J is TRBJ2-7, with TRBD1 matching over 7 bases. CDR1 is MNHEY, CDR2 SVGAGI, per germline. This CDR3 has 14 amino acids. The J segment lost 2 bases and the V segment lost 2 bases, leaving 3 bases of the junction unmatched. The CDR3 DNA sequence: TGTGCCAGCAGTTACCCGGGACAGACCTACGAGCAGTACTTC. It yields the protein CASSYPGQTYEQYF.

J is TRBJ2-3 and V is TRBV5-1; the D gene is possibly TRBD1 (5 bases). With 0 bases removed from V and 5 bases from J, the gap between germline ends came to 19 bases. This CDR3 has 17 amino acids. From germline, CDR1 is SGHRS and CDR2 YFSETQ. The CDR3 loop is CASSLGSGQVFGDTQYF. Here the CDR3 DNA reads TGCGCCAGCAGCTTGGGGTCAGGGCAGGTTTTCGGAGATACGCAGTATTTT.

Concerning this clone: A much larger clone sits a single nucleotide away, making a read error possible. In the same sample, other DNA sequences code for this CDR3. CDR3 protein: CASSQDLLRQYEQYF. Written as DNA, the CDR3 is TGTGCCAGCAGCCAAGACCTTCTGAGACAGTACGAGCAATACTTC. The rearrangement joins TRBV3-1 (or the pseudogene TRBV3-2) to TRBJ2-7; weak D call: TRBD1 (5 bases). The length of the CDR3 is 15 residues. CDR1 is LGHDT and CDR2 is YNNKEL in the germline V gene (reference sequence).

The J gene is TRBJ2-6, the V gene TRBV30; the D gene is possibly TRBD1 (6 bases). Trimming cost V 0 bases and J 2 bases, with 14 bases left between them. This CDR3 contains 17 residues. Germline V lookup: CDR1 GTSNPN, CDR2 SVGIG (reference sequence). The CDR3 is CAWSVQGTTPGANVLTF. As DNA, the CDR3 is TGTGCCTGGAGTGTACAAGGGACAACCCCTGGGGCCAACGTCCTGACTTTC. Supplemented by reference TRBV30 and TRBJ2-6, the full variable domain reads SQTIHQWPATLVQPVGSPLSLECTVEGTSNPNLYWYRQAAGRGLQLLFYSVGIGQISSEVPQNLSASRPQDRQFILSSKKLLLSDSGFYLCAWSVQGTTPGANVLTFGAGSRLTVL.

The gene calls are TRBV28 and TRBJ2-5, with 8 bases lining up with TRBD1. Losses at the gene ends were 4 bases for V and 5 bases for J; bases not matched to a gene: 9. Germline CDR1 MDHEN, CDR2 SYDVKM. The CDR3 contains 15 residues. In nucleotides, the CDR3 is TGTGCCAGCAGTTCATCAGGGGGCGCGGAGGAGACCCAGTACTTC. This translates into CASSSSGGAEETQYF.

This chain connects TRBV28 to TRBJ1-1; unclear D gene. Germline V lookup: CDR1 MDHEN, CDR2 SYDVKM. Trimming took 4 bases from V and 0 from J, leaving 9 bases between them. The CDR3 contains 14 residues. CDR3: CASSSGSMNTEAFF. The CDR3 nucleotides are TGTGCCAGCAGTTCCGGGAGCATGAACACTGAAGCTTTCTTT. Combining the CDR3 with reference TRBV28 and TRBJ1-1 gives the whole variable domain DVKVTQSSRYLVKRTGEKVFLECVQDMDHENMFWYRQDPGLGLRLIYFSYDVKMKEKGDIPEGYSVSREKKERFSLILESASTNQTSMYLCASSSGSMNTEAFFGQGTRLTVV.

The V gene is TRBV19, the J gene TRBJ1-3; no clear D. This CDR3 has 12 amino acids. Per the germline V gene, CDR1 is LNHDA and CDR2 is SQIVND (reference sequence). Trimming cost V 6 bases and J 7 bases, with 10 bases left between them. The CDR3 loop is CASSQPGNTIYF. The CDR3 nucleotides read TGTGCCAGTAGCCAACCGGGGAACACCATATATTTT.

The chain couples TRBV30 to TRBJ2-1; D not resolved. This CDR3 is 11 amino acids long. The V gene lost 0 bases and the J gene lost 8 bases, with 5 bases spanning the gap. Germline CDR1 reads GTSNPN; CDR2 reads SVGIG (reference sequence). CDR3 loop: CAWSVSYEQFF. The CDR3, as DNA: TGTGCCTGGAGTGTTAGCTATGAGCAGTTCTTC.

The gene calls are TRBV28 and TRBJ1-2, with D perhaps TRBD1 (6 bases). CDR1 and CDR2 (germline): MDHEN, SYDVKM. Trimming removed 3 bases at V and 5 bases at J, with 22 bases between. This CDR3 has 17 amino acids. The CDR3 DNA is TGTGCCAGCAGTTTCGGCGCAGGGGTTGTGGTAGGGTATGGCTACACCTTC. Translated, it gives CASSFGAGVVVGYGYTF.

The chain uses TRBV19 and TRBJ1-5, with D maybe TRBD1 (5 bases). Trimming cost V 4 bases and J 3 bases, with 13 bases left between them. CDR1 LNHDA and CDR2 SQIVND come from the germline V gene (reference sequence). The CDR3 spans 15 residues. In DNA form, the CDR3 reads TGTGCCAGTAGTAGGAGGGGATTGGTCAATCAGCCCCAGCATTTT. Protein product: CASSRRGLVNQPQHF.

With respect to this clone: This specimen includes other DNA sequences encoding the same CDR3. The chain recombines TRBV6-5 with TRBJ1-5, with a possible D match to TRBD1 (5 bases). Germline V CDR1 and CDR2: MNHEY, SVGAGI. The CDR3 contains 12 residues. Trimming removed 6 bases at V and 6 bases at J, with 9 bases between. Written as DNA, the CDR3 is TGTGCCAGCAGCTCCGGGGGTCAGCCCCAGCATTTT. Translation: CASSSGGQPQHF.

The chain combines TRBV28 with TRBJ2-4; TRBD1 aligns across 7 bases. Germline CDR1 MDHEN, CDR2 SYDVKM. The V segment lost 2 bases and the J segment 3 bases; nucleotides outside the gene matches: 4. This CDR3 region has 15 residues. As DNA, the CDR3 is TGTGCCAGCAGTTTAGACAGGGATTACAAAAACATTCAGTACTTC. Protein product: CASSLDRDYKNIQYF.

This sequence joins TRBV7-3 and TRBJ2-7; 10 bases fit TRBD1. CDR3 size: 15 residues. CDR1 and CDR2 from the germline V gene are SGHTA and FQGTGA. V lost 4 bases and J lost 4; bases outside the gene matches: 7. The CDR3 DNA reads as TGTGCCAGCAGCTCGGAACCGGGACAGGGGTACGAGCAGTACTTC. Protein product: CASSSEPGQGYEQYF.

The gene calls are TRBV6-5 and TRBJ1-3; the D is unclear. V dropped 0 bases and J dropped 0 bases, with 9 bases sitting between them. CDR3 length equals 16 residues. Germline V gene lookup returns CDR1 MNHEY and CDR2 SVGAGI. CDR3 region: CASSYSAGHSGNTIYF. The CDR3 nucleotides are TGTGCCAGCAGTTACTCCGCAGGCCACTCTGGAAACACCATATATTTT.

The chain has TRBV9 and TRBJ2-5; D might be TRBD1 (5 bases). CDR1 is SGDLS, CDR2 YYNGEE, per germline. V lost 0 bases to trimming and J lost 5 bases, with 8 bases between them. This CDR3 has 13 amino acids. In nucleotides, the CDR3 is TGTGCCAGCAGCGTAGAAGGGGCGGAGACCCAGTACTTC. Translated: CASSVEGAETQYF.

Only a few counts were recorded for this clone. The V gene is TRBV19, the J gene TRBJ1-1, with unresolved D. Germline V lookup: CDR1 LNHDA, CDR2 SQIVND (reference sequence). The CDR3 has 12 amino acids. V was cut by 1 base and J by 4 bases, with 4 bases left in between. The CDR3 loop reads CASSIAGTEAFF. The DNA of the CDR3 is TGTGCCAGTAGTATAGCAGGCACTGAAGCTTTCTTT. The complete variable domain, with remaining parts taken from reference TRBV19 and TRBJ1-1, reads DGGITQSPKYLFRKEGQNVTLSCEQNLNHDAMYWYRQDPGQGLRLIYYSQIVNDFQKGDIAEGYSVSREKKESFPLTVTSAQKNPTAFYLCASSIAGTEAFFGQGTRLTVV.

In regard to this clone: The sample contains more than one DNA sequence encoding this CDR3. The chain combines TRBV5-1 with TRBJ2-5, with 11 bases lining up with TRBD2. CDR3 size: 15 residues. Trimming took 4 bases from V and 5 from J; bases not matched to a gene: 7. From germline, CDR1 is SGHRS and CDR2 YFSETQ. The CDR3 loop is CASSETSGSWETQYF. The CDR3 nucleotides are TGCGCCAGCAGCGAAACTAGCGGGAGTTGGGAGACCCAGTACTTC.

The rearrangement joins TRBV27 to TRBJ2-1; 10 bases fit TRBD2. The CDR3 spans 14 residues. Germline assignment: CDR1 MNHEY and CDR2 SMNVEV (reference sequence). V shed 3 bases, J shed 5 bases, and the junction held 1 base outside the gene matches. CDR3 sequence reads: CASSLGTSDNEQFF. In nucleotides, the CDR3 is TGTGCCAGCAGTTTGGGGACTAGCGACAATGAGCAGTTCTTC.

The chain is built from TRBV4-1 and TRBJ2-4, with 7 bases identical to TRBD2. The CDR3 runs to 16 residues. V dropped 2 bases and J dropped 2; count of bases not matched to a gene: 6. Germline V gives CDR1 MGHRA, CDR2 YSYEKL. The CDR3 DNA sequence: TGCGCCAGCAGCCAATCTGGCGGGAGTTCCAAAAACATTCAGTACTTC. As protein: CASSQSGGSSKNIQYF.

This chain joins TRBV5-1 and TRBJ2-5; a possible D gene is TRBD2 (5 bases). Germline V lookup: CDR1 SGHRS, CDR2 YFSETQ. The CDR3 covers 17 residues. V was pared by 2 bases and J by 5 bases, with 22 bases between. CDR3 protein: CASSFIAKGEGWETQYF. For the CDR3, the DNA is TGCGCCAGCAGCTTTATCGCGAAGGGCGAGGGATGGGAGACCCAGTACTTC.

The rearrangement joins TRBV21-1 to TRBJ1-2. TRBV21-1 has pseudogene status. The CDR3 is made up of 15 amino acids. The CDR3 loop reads CASRQLTLEGYGYTF. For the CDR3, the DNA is TGTGCCAGCAGGCAGTTGACACTAGAAGGATATGGCTACACCTTC.

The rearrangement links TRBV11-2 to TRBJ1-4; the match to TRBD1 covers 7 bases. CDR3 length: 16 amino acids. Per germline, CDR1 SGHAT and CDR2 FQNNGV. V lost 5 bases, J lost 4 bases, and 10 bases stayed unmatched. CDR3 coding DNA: TGTGCCAGCAGCACGGGCCCGGGACAGCTTAATGAAAAACTGTTTTTT. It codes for CASSTGPGQLNEKLFF.

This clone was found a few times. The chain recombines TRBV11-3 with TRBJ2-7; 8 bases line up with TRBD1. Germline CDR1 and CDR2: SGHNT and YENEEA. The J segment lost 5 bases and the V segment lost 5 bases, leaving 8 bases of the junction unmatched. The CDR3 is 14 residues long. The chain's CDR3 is CASSTGQGTDEQYF. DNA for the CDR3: TGTGCCAGCAGCACTGGACAGGGAACGGACGAGCAGTACTTC. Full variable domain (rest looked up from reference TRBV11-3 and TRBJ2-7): EAGVVQSPRYKIIEKKQPVAFWCNPISGHNTLYWYLQNLGQGPELLIRYENEEAVDDSQLPKDRFSAERLKGVDSTLKIQPAELGDSAVYLCASSTGQGTDEQYFGPGTRLTVT.

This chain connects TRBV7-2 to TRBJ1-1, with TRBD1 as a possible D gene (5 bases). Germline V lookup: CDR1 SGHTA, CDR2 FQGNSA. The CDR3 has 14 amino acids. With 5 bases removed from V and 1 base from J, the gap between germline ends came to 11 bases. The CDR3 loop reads CASSAGPWNTEAFF. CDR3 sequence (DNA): TGTGCCAGCAGCGCGGGACCCTGGAACACTGAAGCTTTCTTT.

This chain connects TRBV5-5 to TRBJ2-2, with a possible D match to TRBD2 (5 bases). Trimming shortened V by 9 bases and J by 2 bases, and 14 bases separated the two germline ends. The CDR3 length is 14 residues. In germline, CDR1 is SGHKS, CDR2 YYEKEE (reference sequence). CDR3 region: CATRGQRNTGELFF. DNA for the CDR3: TGTGCCACCCGCGGGCAGCGAAACACCGGGGAGCTGTTTTTT.

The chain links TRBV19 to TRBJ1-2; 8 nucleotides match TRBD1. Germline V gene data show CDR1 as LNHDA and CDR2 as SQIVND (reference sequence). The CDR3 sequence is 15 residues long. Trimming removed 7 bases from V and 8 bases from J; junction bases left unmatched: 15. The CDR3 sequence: CASISQGAAAEGYTF. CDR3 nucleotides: TGTGCCAGTATTTCTCAGGGGGCCGCAGCTGAGGGCTACACCTTC.

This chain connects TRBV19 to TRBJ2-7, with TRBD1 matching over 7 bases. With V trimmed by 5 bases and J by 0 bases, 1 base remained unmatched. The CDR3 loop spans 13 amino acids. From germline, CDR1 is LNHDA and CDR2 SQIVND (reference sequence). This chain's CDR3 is CASSQGVSYEQYF. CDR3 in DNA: TGTGCCAGTAGTCAGGGGGTCTCCTACGAGCAGTACTTC.

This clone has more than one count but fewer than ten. Here the CDR3 DNA reads TGTGCCAGCAGCCTAACAGGGAAATACGAGCAGTACTTC. It translates to CASSLTGKYEQYF. The chain employs TRBV27 and TRBJ2-7, with D possibly TRBD1 on 6 matching bases. Germline V gene lookup returns CDR1 MNHEY and CDR2 SMNVEV (reference sequence). The CDR3 is 13 residues long. V was shortened by 6 bases and J by 4 bases, with 13 bases between the two germline ends.